This T cell receptor (beta chain) was retrieved from a study of cytomegalovirus exposure and HLA in healthy donors. Study-wide background: Of all 380 or so donors who were genotyped, roughly 81% belonged to the Caucasian-associated ancestry cluster. Findings of the study overall: It was taken for granted in presence/absence analyses that sequencing depth across donors was roughly uniform. The study recorded over 150 TCR beta chains that were cytomegalovirus-associated.

Of note for this clone: Its antigen is currently unknown. This may come from a read error, since a much larger clone is one base off.

The germline V gene encodes CDR1 SGHRS and CDR2 YFSETQ. The CDR3 totals 16 residues. Trimming removed 4 bases at V and 0 bases at J, with 16 bases between. PCR was performed using 60 Vbeta and 13 Jbeta primers. Using immunoSEQ multiplex PCR, the repertoire was profiled, and TCRdb retains in-frame clones only, with some absent. The table records approximately 220,000 clones, more than 65% of them present only once. The sample comprised PBMCs. The V gene is TRBV5-1, the J gene TRBJ1-1; D remains unclear. The clonotype originates from a woman younger than 45 in good health and CMV-seronegative. The CDR3 here is CASSRLAVLVNTEAFF. The CDR3 DNA reads as TGCGCCAGCAGCCGTTTGGCAGTCCTTGTGAACACTGAAGCTTTCTTT.